This T cell receptor (beta chain) came from a study of spatial heterogeneity in lung cancer. Whole-study findings and limits: The appearance of ubiquitous expanded tumor TCRs in blood was greater at resection than follow-up.

Germline V gene sequence: CDR1 SNHLY, CDR2 FYNNEI. This CDR3 spans 14 amino acids. J was trimmed by 4 bases and V by 7 bases; bases with no gene match: 7. This clonotype was seen only a few times. The antigen is not known. Unique molecular identifiers, one per molecule, were present on every TCR cDNA molecule. Via MiXCR, TCRdb re-called the 5' RACE reads, giving one row per CDR3 protein. The table lists about 50,000 distinct CDR3 sequences, less than 8.5% of them singletons. Time point of the sample: sample taken at primary tumor resection. No cell sorting; template was whole RNA from tumor, lung tissue or PBMC. The 65 or so donors had untreated early-stage non-small cell lung cancer.

This rearrangement joins TRBV2 to TRBJ1-2; 9 nucleotides match TRBD1. The receptor was derived from a female donor with early-stage non-small cell lung cancer. The sequences come from PBMCs, collected at surgery. CDR3 sequence (DNA): TGTGCCAGCATGGAGGACAGGGGCCTCTATGGCTACACCTTC. This encodes CASMEDRGLYGYTF.